This T cell receptor beta chain was documented in a study of CD8 T cells in ankylosing spondylitis. Regarding the study as a whole: The disease-linked clones had a CD8+ phenotype and low blood frequencies. There was a TCR beta motif, made of 7 to 9 highly homologous variants, that appeared characteristic of ankylosing spondylitis blood. Disease-associated clones were reportedly significantly overrepresented in matched ankylosing spondylitis synovial fluid.

This clonotype was recorded at least ten times. Its antigen is currently unknown. The CDR3 is made up of 12 amino acids. In germline, CDR1 is MNHEY, CDR2 SVGAGI. Between the trimmed V and J ends, which lost 3 bases and 7 bases, there was a span of 9 bases. TCRdb ran MiXCR on the 5' RACE reads and lists one entry per CDR3 protein. The top ten clones hold under 7.5% of a sample with about 140,000 distinct CDR3 sequences, roughly 7.7% of them seen once. Source material: synovial fluid, either unsorted or a sorted T cell fraction (not recorded which). This receptor was obtained from a male donor with ankylosing spondylitis. V and J are TRBV6-5 and TRBJ1-2; no definite D call. The CDR3 nucleotides are TGTGCCAGCAGTTATTCGGGAGGTGGCTACACCTTC. It yields the protein CASSYSGGGYTF.